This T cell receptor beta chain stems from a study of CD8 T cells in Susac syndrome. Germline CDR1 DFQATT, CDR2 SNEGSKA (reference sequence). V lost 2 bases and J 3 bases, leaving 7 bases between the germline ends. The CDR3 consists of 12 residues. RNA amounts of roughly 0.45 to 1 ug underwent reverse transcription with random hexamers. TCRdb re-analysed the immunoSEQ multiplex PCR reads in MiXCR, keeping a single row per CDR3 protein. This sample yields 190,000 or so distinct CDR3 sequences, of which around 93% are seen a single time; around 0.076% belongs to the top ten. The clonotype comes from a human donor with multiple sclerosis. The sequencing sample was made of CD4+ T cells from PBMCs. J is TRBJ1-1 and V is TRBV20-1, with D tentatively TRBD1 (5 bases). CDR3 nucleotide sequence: TGCAGTGCTAGAATGGGGGACACTGAAGCTTTCTTT. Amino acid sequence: CSARMGDTEAFF.